This is a list of T cell receptor beta chains from one sample in a study of cytomegalovirus exposure and HLA in healthy donors. Sequencing was performed with immunoSEQ multiplex PCR; in TCRdb, only in-frame clones are kept and a portion is missing. The sample consists of around 150,000 clones, roughly 80% of them appearing once. Input material: PBMCs. The receptors come from a woman aged 40 to 50 in good health and CMV-seropositive. Each CDR3 is given with its conserved first and last residue. Each record gives: clone size, D gene, J gene, V gene, CDR3 DNA, CDR3 protein. D genes are given only for firm matches. Some rows have no size entry. The others give once, few or many, or a class for an expanded clone.

NA NA TRBJ2-1 TRBV4-2 TGTGCCAGCAGCTACGGGGAGAATGAGCAGTTCTTC CASSYGENEQFF
NA NA TRBJ1-2 TRBV5-5 TGTGCCAGCAGCCCCCAGGGAGGAAGTAACTATGGCTACACCTTC CASSPQGGSNYGYTF
NA NA TRBJ2-2 TRBV5-4 TGTGCCAGCAGCCGAGGGGGGGTATCCGGGGAGCTGTTTTTT CASSRGGVSGELFF
NA TRBD1 TRBJ2-3 TRBV19 TGTGCCAGTAGGGGGGACCGGGACAGGGATGCAGATACGCAGTATTTT CASRGDRDRDADTQYF
few NA TRBJ2-3 TRBV5-6 TGTGCCAGCAGCTCAGACTCGAATACGCAGTATTTT CASSSDSNTQYF
NA TRBD1 TRBJ2-1 TRBV27 TGTGCCAGCAGTCAACGGATGTGGGGACAGGGGGAAAATGAGCAGTTCTTC CASSQRMWGQGENEQFF
NA TRBD2 TRBJ2-7 TRBV2 TGTGCCAGCAGTGAACTAGCGGGGGGCCTTAAAAACGAGCAGTACTTC CASSELAGGLKNEQYF
NA NA TRBJ2-1 TRBV19 TGTGCCAGTAGTGCTAGTAGTTACGAGCAGTTCTTC CASSASSYEQFF
NA TRBD1 TRBJ1-2 TRBV30 TGTGCCTGGAGTCCCGGGACAGGCATCTATGGCTACACCTTC CAWSPGTGIYGYTF
NA TRBD2 TRBJ2-1 TRBV10-3 TGTGCCATCAGTGAGGTACGGGAGGGCCCCTACAATGAGCAGTTCTTC CAISEVREGPYNEQFF
NA NA TRBJ2-2 TRBV6-4 TGTGCCAGCAGTGACTCGGGCCCCGGGGAGCTGTTTTTT CASSDSGPGELFF
NA TRBD1 TRBJ1-1 TRBV25-1 TGTGCCAGCAGTGAGACAGGGGGAACTGAAGCTTTCTTT CASSETGGTEAFF
once TRBD2 TRBJ2-4 TRBV25-1 TGTGCCAGCAGTGAACTCTGGGCTAGCGGGGGGGAAAACATTCAGTACTTC CASSELWASGGENIQYF
NA TRBD2 TRBJ2-3 TRBV7-2 TGTGCCAGCAGCTTTGGCGGGGGTAGTACTAGCACAGATACGCAGTATTTT CASSFGGGSTSTDTQYF
few TRBD2 TRBJ2-1 TRBV9 TGCGCCAGCAGCGCCACCCTGGGAGGGAATGAGCAGTTCTTC CASSATLGGNEQFF
NA NA TRBJ1-2 TRBV28 TGTGCCAGCAGCCCCCGGGGGGTAGAGGGCTACACCTTC CASSPRGVEGYTF
few NA TRBJ1-1 TRBV6-5 TGTGCCAGCAGAGACTATGGGGGGAGTACTGAAGCTTTCTTT CASRDYGGSTEAFF
NA TRBD1 TRBJ1-2 TRBV4-3 TGCGCCAGCAGCCAAGATCACGGGGCAGGGGGCGCGGGTGGCTACACCTTC CASSQDHGAGGAGGYTF
NA TRBD1 TRBJ2-7 TRBV7-9 TGTGCCAGCAGCCTCCAGGGGGTTGGGGACGAGCAGTACTTC CASSLQGVGDEQYF
NA TRBD1 TRBJ2-7 TRBV19 TGTGCCAGTAACACCGCGCAGGGGGCGGGAGAGCAGTACTTC CASNTAQGAGEQYF
NA NA TRBJ2-4 TRBV10-3 TGTGCCATCATTACCGAGACCGAGTCGGGAGCCAAAAACATTCAGTACTTC CAIITETESGAKNIQYF
few NA TRBJ2-7 TRBV11-1 TGTGCCAGCAGCTTAGGAGGGAACGAGCAGTACTTC CASSLGGNEQYF
once TRBD1 TRBJ1-5 TRBV19 TGTGCCAGTAGGGATAGACAGGGCCCCCATCAGCCCCAGCATTTT CASRDRQGPHQPQHF
NA NA TRBJ2-5 TRBV30 TGTGCCTGGAGAAGGGGGGGGAGAACCAGGGAGACCCAGTACTTC CAWRRGGRTRETQYF
once NA TRBJ2-4 TRBV2 TGTGCCAGCAAGGGGGTTGCCAAAAACATTCAGTACTTC CASKGVAKNIQYF
NA NA TRBJ2-2 TRBV6-1 TGTGCCAGCAGTGTAAAGCGGACCGGGGAGCTGTTTTTT CASSVKRTGELFF
NA NA TRBJ2-2 TRBV19 TGTGCCAGTAGTCGCGGAGGGAACACCGGGGAGCTGTTTTTT CASSRGGNTGELFF
NA TRBD2 TRBJ2-7 TRBV11-2 TGTGCCAGCAGGATAAGCGGGGGTTCATTCGCCGAGCAGTACTTC CASRISGGSFAEQYF
NA NA TRBJ2-3 TRBV5-4 TGTGCCAGCAGCTTGGAACCCGCGGGGGCGGGCATAGATACGCAGTATTTT CASSLEPAGAGIDTQYF
NA NA TRBJ1-5 TRBV6-5 TGTGCCAGCTCGGACAGTCACAATCAGCCCCAGCATTTT CASSDSHNQPQHF
NA NA TRBJ1-2 TRBV4-1 TGCGCCAGCAACCCACACTGGGGGGACGCCTTAAGAAGGGATGGCTACACCTTC CASNPHWGDALRRDGYTF
few NA TRBJ1-2 TRBV28 TGTGCCAGCAGTTCCACTTGGGGGGGTGACTATGGCTACACCTTC CASSSTWGGDYGYTF
NA NA TRBJ2-3 TRBV9 TGTGCCAGCAGCGTAGAGAGGGGCACAGATACGCAGTATTTT CASSVERGTDTQYF
once TRBD1 TRBJ1-1 TRBV9 TGTGCCAGCAGCCCAAACCAGGGGGCCTTGAACACTGAAGCTTTCTTT CASSPNQGALNTEAFF
NA NA TRBJ2-7 TRBV29-1 TGCAGCTTTCTGGCCCGGGAAAGCTCCTACGAGCAGTACTTC CSFLARESSYEQYF
NA NA TRBJ2-3 TRBV4-3 TGCGCCAGCAGCAAGGACTCACACACGGGTACGCAGTATTTT CASSKDSHTGTQYF
once TRBD2 TRBJ2-3 TRBV7-6 TGTGCCAGCAGCACGGGACTAGCGGGAGCAACAGATACGCAGTATTTT CASSTGLAGATDTQYF
once TRBD2 TRBJ2-1 TRBV7-9 TGTGCCAGCAGACCTCTGAGCGGGAGGAGGACCTACAATGAGCAGTTCTTC CASRPLSGRRTYNEQFF
NA TRBD1 TRBJ1-2 TRBV5-1 TGCGCCAGCAGCTCTATCGACAGGGGGTATGGCTACACCTTC CASSSIDRGYGYTF
once TRBD2 TRBJ2-7 TRBV5-1 TGCGCCAGCAGCTTTTTCGTTAGCGGGATGGGCCTCAACGAGCAGTACTTC CASSFFVSGMGLNEQYF
NA TRBD1 TRBJ1-1 TRBV6-5 TGTGCCAGCAGTTACTCGAAAGCAGGGGGGAACACTGAAGCTTTCTTT CASSYSKAGGNTEAFF
few NA TRBJ2-2 TRBV5-4 TGTGCCAGCAGCTTACAGAACACCGGGGAGCTGTTTTTT CASSLQNTGELFF
few TRBD1 TRBJ1-5 TRBV5-1 TGCGCCAGCAGCCCAGGACAGGGAGGCAATCAGCCCCAGCATTTT CASSPGQGGNQPQHF
NA TRBD2 TRBJ2-5 TRBV11-3 TGTGCCAGCAGCGCCGGGGTAGCGGGGTCAGGGACCCAGTACTTC CASSAGVAGSGTQYF